The text below deals with one T cell receptor (beta chain). This sample stems from a study of blood T cell repertoires in COVID-19. Study-wide context: In each case, the material was cDNA or gDNA derived from T cells, B-cell-depleted T cells, or PBMCs.

The CDR3 has 14 residues. CDR1 is SGHDN, CDR2 FVKESK, per germline. Trimming shortened V by 6 bases and J by 10 bases, and 19 bases separated the two germline ends. Profiled with immunoSEQ multiplex PCR; TCRdb holds only in-frame clones, not every one. The sample has a few hundred thousand clones, roughly 86% seen once. The TCR comes from a man younger than 30 with acute COVID-19. This chain joins TRBV14 and TRBJ2-1, with D perhaps TRBD2 (6 bases). Sequencing was carried out using PBMCs or T cells enriched from blood (not recorded which). DNA of the CDR3: TGTGCCAGCAGGAACCGGGACTCCCCGATGGAGCAGTTCTTC. This translates into CASRNRDSPMEQFF.